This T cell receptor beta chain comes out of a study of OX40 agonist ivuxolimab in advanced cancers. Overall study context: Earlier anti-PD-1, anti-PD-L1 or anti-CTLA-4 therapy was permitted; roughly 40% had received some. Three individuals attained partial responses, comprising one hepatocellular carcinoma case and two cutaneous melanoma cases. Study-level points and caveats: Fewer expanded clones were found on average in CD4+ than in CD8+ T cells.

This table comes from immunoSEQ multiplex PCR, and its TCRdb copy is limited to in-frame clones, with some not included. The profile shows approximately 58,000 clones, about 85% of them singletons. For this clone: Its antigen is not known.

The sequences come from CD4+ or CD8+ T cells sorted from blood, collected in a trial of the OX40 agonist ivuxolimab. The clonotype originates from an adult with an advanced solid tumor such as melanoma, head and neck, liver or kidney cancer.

The CDR3 region is CAISEDRDYGYTF. CDR3 in DNA: TGTGCCATCAGTGAGGACAGGGACTATGGCTACACCTTC. V is TRBV10-3 and J is TRBJ1-2; TRBD1 matches at 7 bases. This CDR3 comprises 13 residues. Germline values: CDR1 ENHRY, CDR2 SYGVKD. After removal of 2 bases from V and 3 bases from J, the junction contained 0 bases not matched to a gene.